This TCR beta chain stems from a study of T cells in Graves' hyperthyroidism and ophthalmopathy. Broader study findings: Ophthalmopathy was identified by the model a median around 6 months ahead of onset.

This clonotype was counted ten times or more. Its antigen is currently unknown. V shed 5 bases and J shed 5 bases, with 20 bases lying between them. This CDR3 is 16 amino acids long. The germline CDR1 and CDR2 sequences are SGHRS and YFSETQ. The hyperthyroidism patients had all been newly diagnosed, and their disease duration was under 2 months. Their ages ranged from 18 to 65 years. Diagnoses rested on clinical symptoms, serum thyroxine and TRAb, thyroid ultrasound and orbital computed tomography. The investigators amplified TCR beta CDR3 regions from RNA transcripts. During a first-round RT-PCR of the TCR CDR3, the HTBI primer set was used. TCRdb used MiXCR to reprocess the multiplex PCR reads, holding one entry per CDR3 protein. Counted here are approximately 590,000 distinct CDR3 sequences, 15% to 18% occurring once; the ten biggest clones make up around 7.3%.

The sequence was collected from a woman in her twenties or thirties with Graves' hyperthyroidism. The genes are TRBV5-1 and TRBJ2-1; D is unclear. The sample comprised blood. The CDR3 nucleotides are TGCGCCAGCAGTCTTAATCCAGGAACCCCTCACAATGAGCAGTTCTTC. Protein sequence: CASSLNPGTPHNEQFF.